This T cell receptor beta chain is drawn from a study of lymphopenia after photon versus proton radiotherapy. Profiling relied on immunoSEQ multiplex PCR, and the TCRdb table lists in-frame clones only, not all of them. The sample lists 55,000 to 70,000 clones; around 85% were seen once. This clone was recorded only once. CDR1 is MNHNS, CDR2 SASEGT, per germline. V was cut by 8 bases and J by 5 bases, with 19 bases left in between. CDR3 length: 15 residues. This chain joins TRBV6-1 and TRBJ2-1; D remains ambiguous. The sequence derives from a middle-aged man with gastric cancer. Sample: peripheral blood, taken from a patient treated with photon-based radiotherapy. CDR3 in DNA: TGTGCCAGCGCCGGGTTCCCCGAGGCGGACAATGAGCAGTTCTTC. Its protein product is CASAGFPEADNEQFF.